The 13 T cell receptor beta chains listed next were all sequenced from one sample in a study of graft-versus-host responses after intestinal transplantation. Using immunoSEQ multiplex PCR, the repertoire was profiled, and TCRdb retains in-frame clones only, with some absent. The sample lists fewer than 50,000 clones; about 91% were seen once. Sequencing was performed on PBMCs, taken 524 days after transplant. The receptors derive from a human patient who received an intestinal transplant, so some T cells may come from the graft donor.

The CDR3 sequence is CASRSFFATNEKLFF. The CDR3, as DNA: TGTGCCAGCAGGTCGTTCTTTGCAACTAATGAAAAACTGTTTTTT. This chain links TRBV13 with TRBJ1-4; D unclear. Looked up from germline, CDR1 is PRHDT and CDR2 is FYEKMQ (reference sequence). CDR3 length equals 15 residues. V was trimmed by 6 bases and J by 0 bases, leaving 11 bases between them.

V is TRBV27 and J is TRBJ2-7, with D unresolved. Germline CDR1 is MNHEY and CDR2 is SMNVEV (reference sequence). This CDR3 is 15 amino acids long. V lost 1 base to trimming and J lost 0 bases, with 10 bases between them. For the CDR3, the DNA is TGTGCCAGCAGTTTATATGGTTTGAGCTCCTACGAGCAGTACTTC. It specifies CASSLYGLSSYEQYF.

The V call is TRBV18, the J call TRBJ2-3, with 9 bases matching TRBD2. With V trimmed by 1 base and J by 4 bases, 3 bases remained unmatched. The CDR3 consists of 15 residues. Per germline, CDR1 KGHSH and CDR2 LQKENI. The chain's CDR3 is CASSPLAGAPDTQYF. In DNA form, the CDR3 reads TGTGCCAGCTCACCACTAGCGGGAGCGCCAGATACGCAGTATTTT.

The rearrangement uses TRBV28 and TRBJ2-5; D unclear. CDR3 size: 12 residues. The V and J ends lost 2 bases and 4 bases respectively, with 5 bases between them. Germline V gene sequence: CDR1 MDHEN, CDR2 SYDVKM. The CDR3 nucleotides are TGTGCCAGCAGTTTAATCCGAGAGACCCAGTACTTC. The encoded protein is CASSLIRETQYF.

This rearrangement joins TRBV6-1 to TRBJ1-5; no clear D gene. The CDR3 contains 13 residues. The germline V gene encodes CDR1 MNHNS and CDR2 SASEGT. V gave up 8 bases and J gave up 1 base, with 9 bases separating them. DNA for the CDR3: TGTGCCAGCGTTCCTAGAAGCAATCAGCCCCAGCATTTT. It encodes CASVPRSNQPQHF.

This rearrangement joins TRBV28 to TRBJ2-5; the match to TRBD1 covers 7 bases. J gave up 5 bases and V 2 bases, and 11 bases lay outside the gene matches. This CDR3 comprises 16 residues. The germline gives CDR1 MDHEN, CDR2 SYDVKM. In nucleotides, the CDR3 is TGTGCCAGCAGTTTAGGCCTACAGGGGCTAGGGGAGACCCAGTACTTC. It is translated as CASSLGLQGLGETQYF.

This chain links TRBV12-1 with TRBJ2-3; the DNA was not compared with TRBD2, the D call given in the table. TRBV12-1 is a pseudogene. The CDR3 spans 16 residues. Written as DNA, the CDR3 is TGTGCCAGCAGCTTTCCCTCGGGGGAGGGCCCAGATACGCAGTATTTT. Translating gives CASSFPSGEGPDTQYF.

The rearrangement links TRBV4-1 to TRBJ2-3; 10 positions match TRBD2. CDR3 length: 18 residues. Germline V gene sequence: CDR1 MGHRA, CDR2 YSYEKL. Trimming at V came to 0 bases and at J to 2 bases, leaving 8 bases not matched to a gene. The CDR3 here is CASSQDNEAGGITDTQYF. CDR3 nucleotide sequence: TGCGCCAGCAGCCAAGATAATGAAGCGGGAGGGATCACAGATACGCAGTATTTT.

Points on this clone: Mismatch with germline at one junction end may stem from a read error. The V and J genes are TRBV2 and TRBJ1-1; a possible D gene is TRBD1 (5 bases). CDR1 is SNHLY, CDR2 FYNNEI, per germline. This CDR3 is built from 12 residues. Here the CDR3 reads CASPGVKTEAFF. CDR3 nucleotides: TGTGCCAGCCCGGGGGTGAAGACTGAAGCTTTCTTT.

The chain combines TRBV5-1 with TRBJ2-7; 8 bases align to TRBD2. Germline CDR1 SGHRS, CDR2 YFSETQ. The CDR3 has 19 amino acids. The junction had 18 bases not matched to a gene; V was cut back by 1 base and J by 3 bases. CDR3 sequence reads: CASSLSNRNYETSVYEQYF. Written as DNA, the CDR3 is TGCGCCAGCAGCTTGAGCAACCGAAACTACGAGACTAGCGTCTACGAGCAGTACTTC.

Only one count was recorded for this clone. The chain links TRBV6-5 to TRBJ2-5, with 7 bases matching TRBD2. V was pared by 4 bases and J by 1 base, with 6 bases of the junction left unmatched. The CDR3 loop spans 15 amino acids. Germline V gene lookup returns CDR1 MNHEY and CDR2 SVGAGI. CDR3 amino acids: CASSFMRGTQETQYF. The CDR3 DNA follows: TGTGCCAGCAGTTTCATGCGGGGGACCCAAGAGACCCAGTACTTC.

The chain employs TRBV4-1 and TRBJ2-7, with 10 bases aligning to TRBD2. V was pared by 0 bases and J by 2 bases, with 7 bases of the junction left unmatched. The CDR3 spans 17 residues. Germline values: CDR1 MGHRA, CDR2 YSYEKL. The CDR3, as DNA: TGCGCCAGCAGCCAAGATCCCCTGAGCGGGAGGGCCTACGAGCAGTACTTC. This gives the protein CASSQDPLSGRAYEQYF.

This clone was found once. V gene TRBV9 combines with J gene TRBJ2-3; D could derive from TRBD1 or TRBD2 (5 bases each). CDR3 length: 15 residues. The germline V gene has CDR1 SGDLS and CDR2 YYNGEE. V shed 0 bases and J shed 2 bases, with 10 bases lying between them. CDR3 bases: TGTGCCAGCAGCGTAGTGGGGGACCCCACAGATACGCAGTATTTT. Amino acid sequence: CASSVVGDPTDTQYF.